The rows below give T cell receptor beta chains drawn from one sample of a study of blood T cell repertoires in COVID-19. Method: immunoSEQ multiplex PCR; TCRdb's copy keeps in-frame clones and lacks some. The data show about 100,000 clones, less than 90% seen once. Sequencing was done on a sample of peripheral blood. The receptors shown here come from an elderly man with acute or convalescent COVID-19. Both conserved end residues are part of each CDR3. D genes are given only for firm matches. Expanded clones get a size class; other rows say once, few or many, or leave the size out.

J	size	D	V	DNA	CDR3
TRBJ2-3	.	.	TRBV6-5	TGTGCCAGCGGGGGCGGGAGACGGTCGGTAAATACGCAGTATTTT	CASGGGRRSVNTQYF
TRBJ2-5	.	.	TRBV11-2	TGTGCCAGCAACCCAGTAACAGGATTAGGGGAGACCCAGTACTTC	CASNPVTGLGETQYF
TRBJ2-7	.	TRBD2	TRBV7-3	TGTGCCAGCAGCCCCGGGGGGGGTACGAGCGGCCTAACCGAGCAGTACTTC	CASSPGGGTSGLTEQYF
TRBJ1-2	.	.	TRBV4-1	TGCGCCAGCAGCCGGTACTCGGACACAAGTATCTATGGCTACACCTTC	CASSRYSDTSIYGYTF
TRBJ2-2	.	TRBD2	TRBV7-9	TGTGCCAGCAGCACTCGACTAGCGTACACCGGGGAGCTGTTTTTT	CASSTRLAYTGELFF
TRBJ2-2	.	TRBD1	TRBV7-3	TGTGCCAGCAGCACATCCGGGACAGGGTACACCGGGGAGCTGTTTTTT	CASSTSGTGYTGELFF
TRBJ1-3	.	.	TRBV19	TGTGCCAGTAGTATAGTTTCAGGACGGGACTCTGGAAACACCATATATTTT	CASSIVSGRDSGNTIYF
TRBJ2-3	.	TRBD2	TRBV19	TGTGCCAGTTGTGCGGCTAGCGGGACCACAGATACGCAGTATTTT	CASCAASGTTDTQYF
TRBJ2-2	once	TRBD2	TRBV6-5	TGTGCCAGCAGTTGGGGGGGAGGGTCAGCCGGGGAGCTGTTTTTT	CASSWGGGSAGELFF
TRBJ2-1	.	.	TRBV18	TGTGCCAGCTCACCCTCCGGTCGACAGAATAATGAGCAGTTCTTC	CASSPSGRQNNEQFF
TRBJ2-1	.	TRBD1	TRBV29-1	TGCAGCGTCGACAGGGGATCCTACAATGAGCAGTTCTTC	CSVDRGSYNEQFF
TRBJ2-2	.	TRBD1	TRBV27	TGTGCCAGCAGTTTATTGTCCAGGACAGGGGCCAAGAACACCGGGGAGCTGTTTTTT	CASSLLSRTGAKNTGELFF
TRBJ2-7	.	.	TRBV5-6	TGTGCCAGCAGCTTCAATTCCTACGAGCAGTACTTC	CASSFNSYEQYF
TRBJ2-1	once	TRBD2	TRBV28	TGTGCCAGCAGTTCAAGCGGGGGTGGCGATGAGCAGTTCTTC	CASSSSGGGDEQFF
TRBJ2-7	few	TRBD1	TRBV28	TGTGCCAGCAGTTTTGTAGGGGGCGTCGAGCAGTACTTC	CASSFVGGVEQYF
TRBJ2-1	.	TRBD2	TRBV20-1	TGCAGTGCTAGTACTAGCGGGAGGACCTACAATGAGCAGTTCTTC	CSASTSGRTYNEQFF
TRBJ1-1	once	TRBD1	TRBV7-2	TGTGCCAGCAGTATACGACAGGGGAGGAACACTGAAGCTTTCTTT	CASSIRQGRNTEAFF
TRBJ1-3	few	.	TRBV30	TGTGCCTGGGCCAAGAGCTCTGGAAACACCATATATTTT	CAWAKSSGNTIYF
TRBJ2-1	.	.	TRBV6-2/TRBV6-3	TGTGCCAGCAGTTTCCAGGGGAGCGAGCAGTTCTTC	CASSFQGSEQFF
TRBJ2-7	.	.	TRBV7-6	TGTGCCAGCAGCTTAGGGGCTGACAGGTCGATTGGCGAGCAGTACTTC	CASSLGADRSIGEQYF
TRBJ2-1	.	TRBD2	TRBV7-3	TGTGCCAGCAGCTTAGGTAGCGGGAGGGCCGGTGAGCAGTTCTTC	CASSLGSGRAGEQFF
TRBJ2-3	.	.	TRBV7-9	TGTGCCAGCAGCTTCGGGGGGCGCGATACGCAGTATTTT	CASSFGGRDTQYF
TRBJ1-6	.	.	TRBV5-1	TGCGCCAGCAGCTTGTCAGGGATTAATTCACCCCTCCACTTT	CASSLSGINSPLHF
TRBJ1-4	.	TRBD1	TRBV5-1	TGCGCCAGCAGCTTGTCTGTGGGACAGGGCAGTGAAAAACTGTTTTTT	CASSLSVGQGSEKLFF
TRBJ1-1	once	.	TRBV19	TGTGCCAGTAGTATATCGTCGGACACTGAAGCTTTCTTT	CASSISSDTEAFF
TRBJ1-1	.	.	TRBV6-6	TGTGCCAGCAGTTACTCCAACACAGGAGCTTTCTTT	CASSYSNTGAFF
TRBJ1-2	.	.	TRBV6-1	TGTGCCAGCAGTGAAGCTTCGTTAACAGGGAACTATGGCTACACCTTC	CASSEASLTGNYGYTF
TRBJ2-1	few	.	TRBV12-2	TGTGCAAGTCGCTCCGAGGGGTCGACAGGGAGCTACAATGAGCAGTTCTTC	CASRSEGSTGSYNEQFF
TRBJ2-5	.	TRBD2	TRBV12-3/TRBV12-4	TGTGCCAGCAGGACGGGAGGTATCGAGACCCAGTACTTC	CASRTGGIETQYF
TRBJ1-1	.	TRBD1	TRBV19	TGTGCCAGTATAGGGACAGGGAACACTGAAGCTTTCTTT	CASIGTGNTEAFF
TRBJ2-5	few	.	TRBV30	TGTGCCTGGAGGCCCTTCGGGACTCGGCCGGGGGAGACCCAGTACTTC	CAWRPFGTRPGETQYF
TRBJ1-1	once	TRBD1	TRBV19	TGTGCCAGTACCCACGACAGGGTGAACACTGAAGCTTTCTTT	CASTHDRVNTEAFF
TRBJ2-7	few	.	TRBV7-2	TGTGCCAGCAGCTTAGGAGGGGGAGAGCAGTACTTC	CASSLGGGEQYF
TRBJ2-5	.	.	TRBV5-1	TGCGCCAGCAGCTGGGGCCGTAATCAAGAGACCCAGTACTTC	CASSWGRNQETQYF
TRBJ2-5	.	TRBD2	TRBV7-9	TGTGCCAGCAGTCTAGCGGGAGAGACCCAGTACTTC	CASSLAGETQYF
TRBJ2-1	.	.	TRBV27	TGTGCCAGCAGTCGGAAAGCGAATGAGCAGTTCTTC	CASSRKANEQFF
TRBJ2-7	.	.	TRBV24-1	TGTGCCACCAGTGACCCTGGGACTTTAAAGTACTTC	CATSDPGTLKYF
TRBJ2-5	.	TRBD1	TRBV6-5	TGTGCCAGCAGTTATCAGGGACAGGGAAAAGAGACCCAGTACTTC	CASSYQGQGKETQYF
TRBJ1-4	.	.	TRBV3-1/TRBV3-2	TGTGCCAGCAGCCAAGTGAGCACTGGGAGTGAAAAACTGTTTTTT	CASSQVSTGSEKLFF
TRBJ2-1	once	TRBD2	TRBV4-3	TGCGCCAGCAGCCAACTGACTAGCGGCCCGTACAATGAGCAGTTCTTC	CASSQLTSGPYNEQFF
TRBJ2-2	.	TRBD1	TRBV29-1	TGCAGCGTCCGGACAGGGGAGACCGGGGAGCTGTTTTTT	CSVRTGETGELFF
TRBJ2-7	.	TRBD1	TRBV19	TGTGCCAGTAGCACCCTCCCAGGACAGGGTAAAAGCGACGAGCAGTACTTC	CASSTLPGQGKSDEQYF
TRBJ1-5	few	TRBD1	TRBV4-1	TGCGCCAGCAGCCTAATGGACAGGCCCAATCAGCCCCAGCATTTT	CASSLMDRPNQPQHF
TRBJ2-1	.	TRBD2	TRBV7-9	TGTGCCAGCAGCTTCGGGACTAGCGGGAATGAGCAGTTCTTC	CASSFGTSGNEQFF
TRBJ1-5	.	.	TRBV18	TGTGCCAGCTCACCATCCACAGGGTTTTATCAGCCCCAGCATTTT	CASSPSTGFYQPQHF
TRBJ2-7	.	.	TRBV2	TGTGCCAGCTTGGCGTCAGGGGACGAGCAGTACTTC	CASLASGDEQYF
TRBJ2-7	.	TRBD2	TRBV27	TGTGCCAGCAGTTTAGTGCTAGCGGGAGGCTACGAGCAGTACTTC	CASSLVLAGGYEQYF
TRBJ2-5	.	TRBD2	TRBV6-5	TGTGCCGCCCGACTAGCGGGAGAGCGGAAGGAGACCCAGTACTTC	CAARLAGERKETQYF
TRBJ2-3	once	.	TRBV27	TGTGCCAGCAGTTCCCTGGTCGCGGTCGGCACAGATACGCAGTATTTT	CASSSLVAVGTDTQYF
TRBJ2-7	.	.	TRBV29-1	TGCAGCGTATCCCCTAGCGTCTACGAGCAGTACTTC	CSVSPSVYEQYF
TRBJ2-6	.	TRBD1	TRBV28	TGTGCCAGCAGTTACCCTCTGGGACAGGGCTCTGGGGCCAACGTCCTGACTTTC	CASSYPLGQGSGANVLTF